This T cell receptor (beta chain) originates from a study of blood T cell repertoires in COVID-19. Study summary: The study drew acute and convalescent COVID-19 samples from the United States, Italy and Spain.

How the authors handled the data: Reference gene primer amplification in the assay estimated nucleated cell counts. Assay: immunoSEQ multiplex PCR; the TCRdb copy retains only in-frame clones and omits some. That table supplies the V and J calls and clone size; D and trimming were determined from the DNA. The table has 150,000 or so clones, about 85% seen once; the top ten hold nearly 8%. Participants' own reports of clinical history determined their cohort assignment. The recovered donors of Cohort 3 showed two negative PCRs, clearance, or symptom resolution. This CDR3 has 12 amino acids. Germline values: CDR1 MNHNY, CDR2 SVGAGI (reference sequence). Trimming took 6 bases from V and 9 from J; bases not matched to a gene: 5.

The chain employs TRBV6-6 and TRBJ2-1, with 7 bases identical to TRBD2. Sequenced sample: PBMCs or T cells enriched from blood (not recorded which). This TCR was recovered from a woman aged 45-59 years who had recovered from COVID-19. In DNA form, the CDR3 reads TGTGCCAGCAGCCAGCGGGGTGGTGAGCAGTTCTTC. This codes for CASSQRGGEQFF.